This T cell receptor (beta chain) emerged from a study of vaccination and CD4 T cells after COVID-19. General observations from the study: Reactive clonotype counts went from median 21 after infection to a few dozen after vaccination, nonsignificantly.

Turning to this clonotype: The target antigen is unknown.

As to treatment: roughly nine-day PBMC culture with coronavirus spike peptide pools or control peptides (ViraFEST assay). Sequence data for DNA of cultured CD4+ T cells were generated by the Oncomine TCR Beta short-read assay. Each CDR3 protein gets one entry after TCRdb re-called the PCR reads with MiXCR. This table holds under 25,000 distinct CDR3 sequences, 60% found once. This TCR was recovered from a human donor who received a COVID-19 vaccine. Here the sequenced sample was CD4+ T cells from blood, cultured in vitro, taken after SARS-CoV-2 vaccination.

CDR3: CASSKGGSGTGELFF. The DNA of the CDR3 is TGTGCCAGTAGTAAGGGGGGCTCGGGCACCGGGGAGCTGTTTTTT. This chain connects TRBV19 to TRBJ2-2; D is possibly TRBD1 or TRBD2 (6 bases each). There are 15 residues in the CDR3. The V end was cut by 4 bases, the J end by 4 bases, with 13 bases between. Germline V gene sequence: CDR1 LNHDA, CDR2 SQIVND (reference sequence).